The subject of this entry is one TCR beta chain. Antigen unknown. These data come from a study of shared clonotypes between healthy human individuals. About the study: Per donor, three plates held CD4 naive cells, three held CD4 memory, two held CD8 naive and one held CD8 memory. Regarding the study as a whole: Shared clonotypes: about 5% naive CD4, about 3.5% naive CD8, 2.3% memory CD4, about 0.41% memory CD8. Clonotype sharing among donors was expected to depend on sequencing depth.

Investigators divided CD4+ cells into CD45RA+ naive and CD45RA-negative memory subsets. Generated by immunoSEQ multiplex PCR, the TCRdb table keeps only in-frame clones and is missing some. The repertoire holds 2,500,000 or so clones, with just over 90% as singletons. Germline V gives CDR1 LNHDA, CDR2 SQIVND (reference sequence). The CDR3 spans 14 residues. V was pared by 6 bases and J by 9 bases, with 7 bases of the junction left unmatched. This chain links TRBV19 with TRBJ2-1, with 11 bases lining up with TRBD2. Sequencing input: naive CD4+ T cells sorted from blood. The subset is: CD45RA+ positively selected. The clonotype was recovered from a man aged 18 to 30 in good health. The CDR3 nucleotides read TGTGCCAGTAGACTCTCCGGGACTAGCGGTGAGCAGTTCTTC. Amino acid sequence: CASRLSGTSGEQFF.